The 2 T cell receptor beta chains below were found in one sample sequenced in a study of cytomegalovirus exposure and HLA in healthy donors. Primers for the PCR totalled 60 Vbeta and 13 Jbeta. Method: immunoSEQ multiplex PCR; TCRdb's copy keeps in-frame clones and lacks some. In the table there are approximately 140,000 clones, under 70% of which are singletons. Material for sequencing was PBMCs. All receptors come from a woman aged 55 to 70 in good health and CMV-seronegative.

This chain joins TRBV5-4 and TRBJ2-1; D is unresolved. The V end was cut by 4 bases, the J end by 0 bases, with 5 bases between. This CDR3 contains 13 residues. The germline V gene has CDR1 SGHNT and CDR2 YYREEE (reference sequence). The CDR3 protein is CASSLSSYNEQFF. CDR3 nucleotides: TGTGCCAGCAGCCTGTCCTCCTACAATGAGCAGTTCTTC.

J is TRBJ2-7 and V is TRBV18, with a tentative D call TRBD1 (7 bases). This CDR3 comprises 16 residues. Trimming shortened V by 3 bases and J by 2 bases, and 17 bases separated the two germline ends. CDR1 and CDR2 from the germline V gene are KGHSH and LQKENI. CDR3 amino acids: CASSPPRGAKTYEQYF. DNA of the CDR3: TGTGCCAGCTCACCTCCCAGGGGGGCGAAAACCTACGAGCAGTACTTC.